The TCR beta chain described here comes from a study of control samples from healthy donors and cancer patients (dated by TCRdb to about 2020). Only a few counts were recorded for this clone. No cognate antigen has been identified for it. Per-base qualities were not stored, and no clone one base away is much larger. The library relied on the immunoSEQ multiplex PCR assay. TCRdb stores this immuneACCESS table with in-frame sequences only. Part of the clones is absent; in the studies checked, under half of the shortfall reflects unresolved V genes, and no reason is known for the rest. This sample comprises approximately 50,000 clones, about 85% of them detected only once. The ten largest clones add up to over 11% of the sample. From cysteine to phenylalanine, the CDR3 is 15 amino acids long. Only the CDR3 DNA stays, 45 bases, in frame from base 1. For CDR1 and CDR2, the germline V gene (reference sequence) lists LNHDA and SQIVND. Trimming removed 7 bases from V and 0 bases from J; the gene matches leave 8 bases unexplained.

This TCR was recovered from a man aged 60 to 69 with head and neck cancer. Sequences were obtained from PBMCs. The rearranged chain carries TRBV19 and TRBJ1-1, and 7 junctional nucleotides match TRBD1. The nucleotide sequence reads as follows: TGTGCCAGTAAACAGGGGAAGGGACTGAACACTGAAGCTTTCTTT. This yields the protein CASKQGKGLNTEAFF.